The 4 T cell receptor beta chains given below trace back to one sample, sequenced in a study of blood T cell repertoires in COVID-19. TCRdb's table, derived via immunoSEQ multiplex PCR, lists solely in-frame clones and lacks some. This repertoire shows 300,000 or so clones, around 90% found once; its top ten account for 2.6%. Sample: PBMCs or T cells enriched from blood (not recorded which). Receptors originate from a man in his fifties or sixties who had recovered from COVID-19.

This chain links TRBV9 with TRBJ2-3, with 7 bases identical to TRBD2. This CDR3 region has 16 residues. Per the germline V gene, CDR1 is SGDLS and CDR2 is YYNGEE. J was trimmed by 1 base and V by 2 bases; bases with no gene match: 7. CDR3 residues: CASSVSSGGGTDTQYF. CDR3 nucleotide sequence: TGTGCCAGCAGCGTTTCTTCTGGGGGGGGCACAGATACGCAGTATTTT.

This clone was recorded once. The chain uses TRBV28 and TRBJ1-1, with a weak D call TRBD1 (6 bases). Germline V gene sequence: CDR1 MDHEN, CDR2 SYDVKM. Trimming pared 2 bases from V and 6 bases from J, leaving 10 bases between. CDR3 length: 13 residues. The DNA for the CDR3 is TGTGCCAGCAGTTTACGAGGGGGGGCTGAAGCTTTCTTT. It codes for CASSLRGGAEAFF.

The CDR3 here is CAISAPGQGVNGYTF. Written as DNA, the CDR3 is TGTGCCATCAGTGCACCGGGACAGGGGGTAAATGGCTACACCTTC. The rearrangement links TRBV10-3 to TRBJ1-2, with TRBD1 identical over 11 bases. This CDR3 comprises 15 residues. Germline CDR1 is ENHRY and CDR2 is SYGVKD. With V trimmed by 4 bases and J by 6 bases, 7 bases remained unmatched.

The V and J genes are TRBV14 and TRBJ2-5; D perhaps matches TRBD2 (6 bases). The CDR3 is 15 amino acids. The germline gives CDR1 SGHDN, CDR2 FVKESK. With 5 bases removed from V and 0 bases from J, the gap between germline ends came to 13 bases. The CDR3 loop is CASSVRENYQETQYF. The CDR3 DNA follows: TGTGCCAGCAGCGTTCGGGAGAACTACCAAGAGACCCAGTACTTC.